A single sample is the source of the 32 T cell receptor beta chains below, sequenced in a study of cytomegalovirus exposure and HLA in healthy donors (dated by TCRdb to the late 2010s). Library preparation used the immunoSEQ multiplex PCR assay. The multiplex PCR relied on a mix of 60 forward primers for TCR Vbeta segments and 13 reverse primers for TCR Jbeta segments. The clones in this table, taken by TCRdb from immuneACCESS, are in-frame only. Not every clone is retained; where verified, under half of the shortfall comes from an unresolved V gene, and the cause of the rest is unknown. The sample table records about 200,000 clones. The ten largest clones take up approximately 0.74% of the sample. The sequenced sample consisted of PBMCs. The receptors derive from a boy between 10 and 17 years old in good health and CMV-seronegative.

The genes are TRBV15 and TRBJ1-1; no definite D call. Germline V lookup: CDR1 LNHNV, CDR2 YYDKDF (reference sequence). This CDR3 spans 14 amino acids. With 1 base removed from V and 3 bases from J, the gap between germline ends came to 9 bases. The CDR3 region is CATSRVGKDTEAFF. CDR3 bases: TGTGCCACCAGCAGAGTGGGCAAGGACACTGAAGCTTTCTTT.

This chain links TRBV30 with TRBJ1-6; D remains ambiguous. This CDR3 comprises 15 residues. Trimming removed 3 bases at V and 4 bases at J, with 13 bases between. Germline V gene sequence: CDR1 GTSNPN, CDR2 SVGIG (reference sequence). The CDR3 nucleotides are TGTGCCTGGAGGGGAGCGGGATTGTATAATTCACCCCTCCACTTT. It is translated as CAWRGAGLYNSPLHF.

The genes are TRBV7-9 and TRBJ2-7; TRBD1 is a possible D gene (6 bases). The CDR3 has 15 amino acids. Trimming pared 2 bases from V and 5 bases from J, leaving 16 bases between. Germline V lookup: CDR1 SEHNR, CDR2 FQNEAQ (reference sequence). For the CDR3, the DNA is TGTGCCAGCAGCTTATCCAGGGGAGTAGAAAACGAGCAGTACTTC. Translating it yields CASSLSRGVENEQYF.

V usage is TRBV6-1 and J usage is TRBJ1-1, with no clear D. Looked up from germline, CDR1 is MNHNS and CDR2 is SASEGT. V dropped 4 bases and J dropped 5 bases, with 11 bases sitting between them. There are 13 residues in the CDR3. CDR3 nucleotides: TGTGCCAGCAGTGTGAGGAGTTTTACTGAAGCTTTCTTT. This gives the protein CASSVRSFTEAFF.

DNA of the CDR3: TGTGCCAGCAGTTGGGGGACAGGGGGACTCAATGAAAAACTGTTTTTT. As protein: CASSWGTGGLNEKLFF. The rearrangement uses TRBV28 and TRBJ1-4; 11 nucleotides agree with TRBD1. Germline assignment: CDR1 MDHEN and CDR2 SYDVKM. J lost 5 bases, V lost 4 bases, and 6 bases had no gene match. The CDR3 is 16 residues long.

The V and J genes are TRBV4-2 and TRBJ2-1, with 8 positions matching TRBD2. Germline V gives CDR1 LGHNA, CDR2 YNFKEQ. Trimming took 4 bases from V and 8 from J; bases not matched to a gene: 13. This CDR3 comprises 16 residues. The CDR3, as DNA: TGTGCCAGCAGCCGCCGGGGAAGCGGGGGCCTGGATGAGCAGTTCTTC. Protein: CASSRRGSGGLDEQFF.

The chain uses TRBV28 and TRBJ1-1; D uncertain. The germline gives CDR1 MDHEN, CDR2 SYDVKM. V lost 6 bases and J lost 5, with 16 bases in between. This CDR3 region has 14 residues. CDR3 sequence: CASSPSLSLTEAFF. The CDR3 DNA is TGTGCCAGCAGCCCTTCCCTTTCCTTAACTGAAGCTTTCTTT.

The V and J genes are TRBV4-2 and TRBJ2-1, with D hard to call. This CDR3 spans 19 amino acids. CDR1 is LGHNA, CDR2 YNFKEQ, per germline. The ends were cut back, 1 base at V and 0 bases at J, with 19 bases in the middle. The DNA for the CDR3 is TGTGCCAGCAGCCAAGTTGCTAGTGGTGGCGGTCTCTCCTACAATGAGCAGTTCTTC. It yields the protein CASSQVASGGGLSYNEQFF.

The V and J genes are TRBV19 and TRBJ2-7; tentatively, D is TRBD2 (5 bases). The CDR3 runs 13 residues. The V and J ends lost 1 base and 9 bases respectively, with 13 bases between them. Germline V gene lookup returns CDR1 LNHDA and CDR2 SQIVND (reference sequence). The CDR3 coding sequence is TGTGCCAGTAGTATAGTCCCGGCAGGACTGCAGTACTTC. The encoded protein is CASSIVPAGLQYF.

This chain links TRBV29-1 with TRBJ1-4; weak D call: TRBD1 (6 bases). V lost 7 bases and J 8 bases, leaving 11 bases between the germline ends. The germline CDR1 and CDR2 sequences are SQVTM and ANQGSEA. The CDR3 extends over 11 amino acids. CDR3 nucleotides: TGCAGCGGCAGGGGCGGCGAAAAACTGTTTTTT. It encodes CSGRGGEKLFF. Full variable domain (remainder filled in from reference TRBV29-1 and TRBJ1-4): SAVISQKPSRDICQRGTSLTIQCQVDSQVTMMFWYRQQPGQSLTLIATANQGSEATYESGFVIDKFPISRPNLTFSTLTVSNMSPEDSSIYLCSGRGGEKLFFGSGTQLSVL.

V is TRBV5-6 and J is TRBJ2-1; 7 bases are shared with TRBD2. J lost 9 bases, V lost 7 bases, and 4 bases had no gene match. Germline values: CDR1 SGHDT, CDR2 YYEEEE. The CDR3 extends over 11 amino acids. The CDR3 sequence: CASFGGSEQFF. CDR3 in DNA: TGTGCCAGCTTCGGGGGGAGTGAGCAGTTCTTC. The entire variable domain, with the rest obtained from reference TRBV5-6 and TRBJ2-1, is as follows: DAGVTQSPTHLIKTRGQQVTLRCSPKSGHDTVSWYQQALGQGPQFIFQYYEEEERQRGNFPDRFSGHQFPNYSSELNVNALLLGDSALYLCASFGGSEQFFGPGTRLTVL.

The DNA of the CDR3 is TGTGCCAGCAGTTTACGGGGTAAGCCCCAGCATTTT. As protein: CASSLRGKPQHF. The chain carries TRBV28 and TRBJ1-5, with unresolved D. The CDR3 extends over 12 amino acids. Germline V lookup: CDR1 MDHEN, CDR2 SYDVKM. The germline V and J ends were trimmed by 2 bases and 8 bases, with 7 bases remaining between them. Full variable domain (outside the CDR3, taken from reference TRBV28 and TRBJ1-5): DVKVTQSSRYLVKRTGEKVFLECVQDMDHENMFWYRQDPGLGLRLIYFSYDVKMKEKGDIPEGYSVSREKKERFSLILESASTNQTSMYLCASSLRGKPQHFGDGTRLSIL.

The chain employs TRBV27 and TRBJ1-2; perhaps TRBD1 as D (6 bases). Germline values: CDR1 MNHEY, CDR2 SMNVEV (reference sequence). The CDR3 loop spans 13 amino acids. V was clipped by 2 bases and J by 8 bases, with 12 bases between them. The DNA for the CDR3 is TGTGCCAGCAGTTTACCCACAGGGAGAGGCTACACCTTC. It yields the protein CASSLPTGRGYTF.

This chain joins TRBV2 and TRBJ1-3; D is perhaps TRBD1 (5 bases). Per germline, CDR1 SNHLY and CDR2 FYNNEI. With 7 bases removed from V and 7 bases from J, the gap between germline ends came to 20 bases. The CDR3 covers 15 residues. The CDR3 bases are TGTGCCAGCACCAAGACCCTCCTGGGGGGTAACACCATATATTTT. This codes for CASTKTLLGGNTIYF.

The V call is TRBV4-1, the J call TRBJ2-1, with a possible D match to TRBD1 (6 bases). This CDR3 is 15 amino acids long. Germline assignment: CDR1 MGHRA and CDR2 YSYEKL. V lost 5 bases to trimming and J lost 2 bases, with 13 bases between them. The CDR3 reads CASSYTGSPYNEQFF. Here the CDR3 DNA reads TGCGCCAGCAGCTACACAGGGTCCCCCTACAATGAGCAGTTCTTC.

The chain carries TRBV4-1 and TRBJ2-1; 10 positions agree with TRBD2. The CDR3 loop spans 17 amino acids. Germline values: CDR1 MGHRA, CDR2 YSYEKL. V lost 0 bases and J lost 12; bases outside the gene matches: 14. CDR3: CASSQDVLAGFPSGQFF. The CDR3 DNA follows: TGCGCCAGCAGCCAAGATGTACTAGCGGGGTTCCCGAGTGGGCAGTTCTTC.

V and J are TRBV27 and TRBJ2-1; D possibly corresponds to TRBD2 (6 bases). This CDR3 has 12 amino acids. The germline CDR1 and CDR2 sequences are MNHEY and SMNVEV (reference sequence). DNA for the CDR3: TGTGTATCTGGAGGGGTCTACAATGAGCAGTTCTTC. This gives the protein CVSGGVYNEQFF.

In the case of this clone: Relative to the germline gene, one junction end is altered; a read error may explain this. This chain uses TRBV7-7 with TRBJ2-2; 7 bases map to TRBD1. Germline loops: CDR1 SSHAT, CDR2 FNYEAQ (reference sequence). This CDR3 has 17 amino acids. CDR3: CASSKRDRPANTGELFF. Here the CDR3 DNA reads TGTGCTAGCAGCAAAAGGGACAGACCTGCGAACACCGGGGAGCTGTTTTTT.

This chain joins TRBV30 and TRBJ2-7, with TRBD1 as a possible D gene (5 bases). CDR3 length: 12 residues. V was pared by 3 bases and J by 0 bases, with 6 bases between. Germline assignment: CDR1 GTSNPN and CDR2 SVGIG (reference sequence). This CDR3 is CAWRGDSYEQYF. The DNA of the CDR3 is TGTGCCTGGAGAGGGGACTCCTACGAGCAGTACTTC.

The V gene is TRBV7-9, the J gene TRBJ2-1, with D hard to call. The CDR3 runs to 12 residues. V lost 1 base, J lost 9 bases, and 7 bases lay in between. Germline-derived CDR1 and CDR2 are SEHNR and FQNEAQ (reference sequence). The CDR3 DNA follows: TGTGCCAGCAGCTTAGGACTCAGTGAGCAGTTCTTC. Residues: CASSLGLSEQFF.

This chain links TRBV9 with TRBJ2-2, with D perhaps matching TRBD1 (6 bases). Looked up from germline, CDR1 is SGDLS and CDR2 is YYNGEE. Trimming took 0 bases from V and 6 from J, leaving 15 bases between them. The length of the CDR3 is 16 residues. CDR3 nucleotide sequence: TGTGCCAGCAGCGTAGTAGGGGCAGGGGCGGCCGGGGAGCTGTTTTTT. Amino acid sequence: CASSVVGAGAAGELFF.

The chain is built from TRBV9 and TRBJ1-2, with 7 nucleotides matching TRBD1. CDR1 SGDLS and CDR2 YYNGEE come from the germline V gene. This CDR3 has 17 amino acids. V trimming: 3 bases; J trimming: 4 bases; junction bases outside the gene matches: 15. CDR3 coding DNA: TGTGCCAGCAGCGCTGACCCATACCTGACAGGGAGCTATGGCTACACCTTC. Translation: CASSADPYLTGSYGYTF.

The V gene is TRBV2, the J gene TRBJ1-2; 7 nucleotides agree with TRBD1. CDR3 length: 13 amino acids. The J segment lost 5 bases and the V segment lost 6 bases, leaving 6 bases of the junction unmatched. Germline V gene lookup returns CDR1 SNHLY and CDR2 FYNNEI. CDR3 region: CASRDRRTYGYTF. DNA of the CDR3: TGTGCCAGCAGGGACAGGAGAACTTATGGCTACACCTTC. The variable domain in full, with the rest retrieved from reference TRBV2 and TRBJ1-2, is EPEVTQTPSHQVTQMGQEVILRCVPISNHLYFYWYRQILGQKVEFLVSFYNNEISEKSEIFDDQFSVERPDGSNFTLKIRSTKLEDSAMYFCASRDRRTYGYTFGSGTRLTVV.

The rearrangement links TRBV4-1 to TRBJ2-7; 9 bases map to TRBD1. The CDR3 length is 16 residues. J lost 3 bases, V lost 0 bases, and 6 bases had no gene match. Germline V gene sequence: CDR1 MGHRA, CDR2 YSYEKL. CDR3 in DNA: TGCGCCAGCAGCCAAGACCTGGGACAGGGATACTACGAGCAGTACTTC. This translates into CASSQDLGQGYYEQYF.

The rearrangement joins TRBV25-1 to TRBJ1-1; D perhaps matches TRBD1 (6 bases). The V gene lost 5 bases and the J gene lost 4 bases, with 17 bases spanning the gap. Germline loops: CDR1 MGHDK, CDR2 SYGVNS. The CDR3 runs to 15 residues. The DNA for the CDR3 is TGTGCCAGCAGTTCCGCCACAGGGAGGGGCACTGAAGCTTTCTTT. It specifies CASSSATGRGTEAFF.

This chain links TRBV7-9 with TRBJ1-1; a weak D match, TRBD1 (5 bases). From germline, CDR1 is SEHNR and CDR2 FQNEAQ (reference sequence). Trimming took off 1 base at V and 7 bases at J, with 16 bases between the two ends. This CDR3 has 15 residues. The CDR3 loop is CASSLGMTAFSEAFF. CDR3 coding DNA: TGTGCCAGCAGCTTAGGAATGACAGCGTTTAGTGAAGCTTTCTTT.

The chain joins TRBV27 to TRBJ2-2, with 9 bases aligning to TRBD1. The junction had 6 bases not matched to a gene; V was cut back by 5 bases and J by 2 bases. Germline CDR1 MNHEY, CDR2 SMNVEV (reference sequence). This CDR3 spans 16 amino acids. CDR3 DNA: TGTGCCAGCAGTGAACCGGGACAGGGCAACACCGGGGAGCTGTTTTTT. Its protein product is CASSEPGQGNTGELFF.

The chain couples TRBV28 to TRBJ2-6; D possibly corresponds to TRBD2 (7 bases). V lost 7 bases to trimming and J lost 2 bases, with 12 bases between them. The germline CDR1 and CDR2 sequences are MDHEN and SYDVKM. This CDR3 spans 15 amino acids. CDR3 sequence (DNA): TGTGCCAGCACTGCGGGGGCGCCTGGGGCCAACGTCCTGACTTTC. This codes for CASTAGAPGANVLTF.

CDR3 DNA: TGTGCCAGCAGGGCGGGGACAGGGTTTAATGAAAAACTGTTTTTT. It specifies CASRAGTGFNEKLFF. J is TRBJ1-4 and V is TRBV28; 9 bases align to TRBD1. The CDR3 contains 15 residues. Germline-derived CDR1 and CDR2 are MDHEN and SYDVKM. Trimming cost V 6 bases and J 4 bases; bases outside gene matches: 6.

The chain is built from TRBV30 and TRBJ2-7; 12 bases agree with TRBD1. The V gene's germline CDR1 is GTSNPN and CDR2 SVGIG (reference sequence). This CDR3 comprises 15 residues. V shed 4 bases, J shed 6 bases, and the junction held 10 bases outside the gene matches. CDR3 amino acids: CAWNGRDRGRGEQYF. The CDR3 DNA reads TGTGCCTGGAATGGTAGGGACAGGGGGCGAGGCGAGCAGTACTTC. Based on the CDR3 plus reference TRBV30 and TRBJ2-7, the full variable domain is SQTIHQWPATLVQPVGSPLSLECTVEGTSNPNLYWYRQAAGRGLQLLFYSVGIGQISSEVPQNLSASRPQDRQFILSSKKLLLSDSGFYLCAWNGRDRGRGEQYFGPGTRLTVT.

The rearrangement links TRBV5-1 to TRBJ1-2; 10 bases are shared with TRBD1. The CDR3 covers 15 residues. V dropped 4 bases and J dropped 4; count of bases not matched to a gene: 7. CDR1 is SGHRS, CDR2 YFSETQ, per germline. CDR3 amino acids: CASSPTTGGAYGYTF. Here the CDR3 DNA reads TGCGCCAGCAGCCCTACGACAGGGGGCGCCTATGGCTACACCTTC.

The rearrangement joins TRBV6-5 to TRBJ1-1, with 8 bases fitting TRBD1. J lost 5 bases, V lost 8 bases, and 13 bases had no gene match. Looked up from germline, CDR1 is MNHEY and CDR2 is SVGAGI. The CDR3 contains 15 residues. Here the CDR3 reads CASGGRQGRKTEAFF. The CDR3 region has the DNA TGTGCCAGCGGGGGACGACAGGGGAGGAAGACTGAAGCTTTCTTT.